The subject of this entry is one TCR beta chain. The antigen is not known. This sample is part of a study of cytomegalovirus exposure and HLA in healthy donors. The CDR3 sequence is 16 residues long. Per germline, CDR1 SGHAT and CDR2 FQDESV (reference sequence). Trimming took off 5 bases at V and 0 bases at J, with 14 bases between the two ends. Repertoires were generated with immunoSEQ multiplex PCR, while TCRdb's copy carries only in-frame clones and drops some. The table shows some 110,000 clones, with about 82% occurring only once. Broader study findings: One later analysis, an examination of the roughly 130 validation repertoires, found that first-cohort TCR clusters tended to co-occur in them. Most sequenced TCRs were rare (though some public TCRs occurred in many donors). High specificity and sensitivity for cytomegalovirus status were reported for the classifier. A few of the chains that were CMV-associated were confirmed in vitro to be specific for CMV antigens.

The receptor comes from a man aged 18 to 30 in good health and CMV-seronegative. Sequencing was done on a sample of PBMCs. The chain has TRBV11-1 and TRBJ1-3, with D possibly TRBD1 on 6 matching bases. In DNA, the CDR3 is TGTGCCAGCAGCAGACGAGGGGGAAGCTCTGGAAACACCATATATTTT. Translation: CASSRRGGSSGNTIYF.